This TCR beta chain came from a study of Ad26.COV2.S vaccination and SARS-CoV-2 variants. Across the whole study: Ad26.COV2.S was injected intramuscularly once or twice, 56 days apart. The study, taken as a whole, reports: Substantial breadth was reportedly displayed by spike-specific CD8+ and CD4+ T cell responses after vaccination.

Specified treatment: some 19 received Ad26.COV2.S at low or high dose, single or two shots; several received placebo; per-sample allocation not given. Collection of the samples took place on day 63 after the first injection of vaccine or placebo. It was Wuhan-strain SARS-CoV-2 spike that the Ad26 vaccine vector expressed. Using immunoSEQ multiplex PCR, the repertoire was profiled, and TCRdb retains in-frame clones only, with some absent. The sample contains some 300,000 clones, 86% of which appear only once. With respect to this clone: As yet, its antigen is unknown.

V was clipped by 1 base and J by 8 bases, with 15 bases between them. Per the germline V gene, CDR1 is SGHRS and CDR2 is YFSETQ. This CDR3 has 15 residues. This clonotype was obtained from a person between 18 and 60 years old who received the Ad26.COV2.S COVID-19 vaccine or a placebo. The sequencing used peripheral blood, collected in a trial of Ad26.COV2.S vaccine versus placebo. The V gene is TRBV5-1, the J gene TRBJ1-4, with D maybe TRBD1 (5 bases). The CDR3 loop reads CASSLTQGRKEKLFF. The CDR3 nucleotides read TGCGCCAGCAGCTTGACGCAGGGCAGGAAGGAAAAACTGTTTTTT.